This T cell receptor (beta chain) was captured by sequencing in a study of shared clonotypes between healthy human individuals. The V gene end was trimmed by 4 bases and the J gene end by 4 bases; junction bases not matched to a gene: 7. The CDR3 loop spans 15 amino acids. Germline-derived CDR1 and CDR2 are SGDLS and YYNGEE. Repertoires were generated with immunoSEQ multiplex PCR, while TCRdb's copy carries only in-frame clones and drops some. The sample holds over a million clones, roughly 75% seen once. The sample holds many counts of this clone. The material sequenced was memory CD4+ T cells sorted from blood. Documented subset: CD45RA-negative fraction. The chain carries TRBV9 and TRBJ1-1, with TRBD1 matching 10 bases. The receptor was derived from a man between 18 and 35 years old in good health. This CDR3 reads CASSFRTGGGTEAFF. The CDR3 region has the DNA TGTGCCAGCAGCTTCCGGACAGGGGGAGGCACTGAAGCTTTCTTT.